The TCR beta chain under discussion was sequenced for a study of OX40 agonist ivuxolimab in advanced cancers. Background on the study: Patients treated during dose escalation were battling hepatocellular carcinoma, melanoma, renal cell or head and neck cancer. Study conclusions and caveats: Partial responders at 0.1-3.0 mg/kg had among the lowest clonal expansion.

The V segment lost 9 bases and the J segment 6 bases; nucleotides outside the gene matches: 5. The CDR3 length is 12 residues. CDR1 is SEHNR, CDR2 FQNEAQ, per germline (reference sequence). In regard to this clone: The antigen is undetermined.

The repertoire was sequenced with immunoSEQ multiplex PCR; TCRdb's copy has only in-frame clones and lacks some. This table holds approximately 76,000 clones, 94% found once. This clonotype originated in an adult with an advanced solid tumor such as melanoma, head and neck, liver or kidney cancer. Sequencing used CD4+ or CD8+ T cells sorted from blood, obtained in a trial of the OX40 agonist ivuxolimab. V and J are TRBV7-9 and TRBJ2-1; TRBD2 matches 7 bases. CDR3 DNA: TGTGCCAGTAGGGAGGGCGGCAATGAGCAGTTCTTC. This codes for CASREGGNEQFF.